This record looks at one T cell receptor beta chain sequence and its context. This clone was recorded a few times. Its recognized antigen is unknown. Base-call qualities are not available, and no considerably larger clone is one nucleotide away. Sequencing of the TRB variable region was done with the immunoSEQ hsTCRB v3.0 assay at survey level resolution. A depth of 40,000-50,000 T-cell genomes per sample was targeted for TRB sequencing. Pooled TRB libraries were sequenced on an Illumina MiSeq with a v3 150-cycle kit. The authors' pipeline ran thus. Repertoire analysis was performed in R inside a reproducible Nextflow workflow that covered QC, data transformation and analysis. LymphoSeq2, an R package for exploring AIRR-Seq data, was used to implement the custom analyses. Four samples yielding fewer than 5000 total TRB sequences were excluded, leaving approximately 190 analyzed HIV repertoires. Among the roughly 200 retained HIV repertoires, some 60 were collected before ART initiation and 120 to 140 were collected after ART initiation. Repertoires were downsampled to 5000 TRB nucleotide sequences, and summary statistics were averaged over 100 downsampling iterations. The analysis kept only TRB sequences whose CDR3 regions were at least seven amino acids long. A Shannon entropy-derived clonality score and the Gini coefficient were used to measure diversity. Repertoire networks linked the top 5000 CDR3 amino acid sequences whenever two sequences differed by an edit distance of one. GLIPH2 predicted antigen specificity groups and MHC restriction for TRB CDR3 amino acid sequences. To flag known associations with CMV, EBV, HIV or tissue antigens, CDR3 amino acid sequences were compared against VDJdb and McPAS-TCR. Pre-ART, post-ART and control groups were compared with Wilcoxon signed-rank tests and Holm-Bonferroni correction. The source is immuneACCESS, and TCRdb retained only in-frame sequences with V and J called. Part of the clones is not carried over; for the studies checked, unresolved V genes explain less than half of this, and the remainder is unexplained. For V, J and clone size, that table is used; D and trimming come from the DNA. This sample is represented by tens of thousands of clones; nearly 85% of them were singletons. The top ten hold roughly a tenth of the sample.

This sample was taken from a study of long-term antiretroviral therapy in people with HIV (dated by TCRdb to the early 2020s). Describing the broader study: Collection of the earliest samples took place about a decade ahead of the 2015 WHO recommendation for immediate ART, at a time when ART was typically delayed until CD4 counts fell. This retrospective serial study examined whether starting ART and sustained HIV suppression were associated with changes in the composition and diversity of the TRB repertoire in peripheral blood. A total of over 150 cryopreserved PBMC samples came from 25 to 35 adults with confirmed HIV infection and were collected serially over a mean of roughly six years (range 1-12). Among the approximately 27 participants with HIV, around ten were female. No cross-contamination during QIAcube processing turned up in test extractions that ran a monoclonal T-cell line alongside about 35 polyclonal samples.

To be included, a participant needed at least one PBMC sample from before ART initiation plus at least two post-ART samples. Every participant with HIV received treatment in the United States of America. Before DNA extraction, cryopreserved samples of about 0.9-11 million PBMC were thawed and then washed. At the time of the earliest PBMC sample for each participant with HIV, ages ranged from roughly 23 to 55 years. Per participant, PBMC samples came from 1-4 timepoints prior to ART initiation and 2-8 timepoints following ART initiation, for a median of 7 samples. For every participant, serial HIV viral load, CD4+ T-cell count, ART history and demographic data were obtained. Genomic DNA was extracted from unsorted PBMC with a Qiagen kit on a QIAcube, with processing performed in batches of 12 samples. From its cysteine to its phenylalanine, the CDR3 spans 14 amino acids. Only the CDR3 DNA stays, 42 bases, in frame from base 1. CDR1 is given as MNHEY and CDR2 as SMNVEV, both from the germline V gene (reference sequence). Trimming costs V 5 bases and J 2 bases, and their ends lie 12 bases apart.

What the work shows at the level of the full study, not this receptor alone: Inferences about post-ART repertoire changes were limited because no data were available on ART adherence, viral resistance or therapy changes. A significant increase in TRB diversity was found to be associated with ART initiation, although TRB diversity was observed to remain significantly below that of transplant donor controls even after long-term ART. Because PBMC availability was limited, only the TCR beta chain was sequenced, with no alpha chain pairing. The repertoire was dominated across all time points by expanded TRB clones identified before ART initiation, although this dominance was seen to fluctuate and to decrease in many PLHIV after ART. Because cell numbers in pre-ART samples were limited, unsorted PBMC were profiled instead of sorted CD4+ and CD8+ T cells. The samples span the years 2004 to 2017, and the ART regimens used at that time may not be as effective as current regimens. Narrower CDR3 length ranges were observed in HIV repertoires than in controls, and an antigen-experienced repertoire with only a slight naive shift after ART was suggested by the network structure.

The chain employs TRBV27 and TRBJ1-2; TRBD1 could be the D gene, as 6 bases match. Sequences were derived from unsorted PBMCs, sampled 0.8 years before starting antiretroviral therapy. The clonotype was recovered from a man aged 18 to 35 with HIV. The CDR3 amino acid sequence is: CASSPQGQNYGYTF. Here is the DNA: TGTGCCAGCAGTCCCCAGGGGCAAAACTATGGCTACACCTTC.